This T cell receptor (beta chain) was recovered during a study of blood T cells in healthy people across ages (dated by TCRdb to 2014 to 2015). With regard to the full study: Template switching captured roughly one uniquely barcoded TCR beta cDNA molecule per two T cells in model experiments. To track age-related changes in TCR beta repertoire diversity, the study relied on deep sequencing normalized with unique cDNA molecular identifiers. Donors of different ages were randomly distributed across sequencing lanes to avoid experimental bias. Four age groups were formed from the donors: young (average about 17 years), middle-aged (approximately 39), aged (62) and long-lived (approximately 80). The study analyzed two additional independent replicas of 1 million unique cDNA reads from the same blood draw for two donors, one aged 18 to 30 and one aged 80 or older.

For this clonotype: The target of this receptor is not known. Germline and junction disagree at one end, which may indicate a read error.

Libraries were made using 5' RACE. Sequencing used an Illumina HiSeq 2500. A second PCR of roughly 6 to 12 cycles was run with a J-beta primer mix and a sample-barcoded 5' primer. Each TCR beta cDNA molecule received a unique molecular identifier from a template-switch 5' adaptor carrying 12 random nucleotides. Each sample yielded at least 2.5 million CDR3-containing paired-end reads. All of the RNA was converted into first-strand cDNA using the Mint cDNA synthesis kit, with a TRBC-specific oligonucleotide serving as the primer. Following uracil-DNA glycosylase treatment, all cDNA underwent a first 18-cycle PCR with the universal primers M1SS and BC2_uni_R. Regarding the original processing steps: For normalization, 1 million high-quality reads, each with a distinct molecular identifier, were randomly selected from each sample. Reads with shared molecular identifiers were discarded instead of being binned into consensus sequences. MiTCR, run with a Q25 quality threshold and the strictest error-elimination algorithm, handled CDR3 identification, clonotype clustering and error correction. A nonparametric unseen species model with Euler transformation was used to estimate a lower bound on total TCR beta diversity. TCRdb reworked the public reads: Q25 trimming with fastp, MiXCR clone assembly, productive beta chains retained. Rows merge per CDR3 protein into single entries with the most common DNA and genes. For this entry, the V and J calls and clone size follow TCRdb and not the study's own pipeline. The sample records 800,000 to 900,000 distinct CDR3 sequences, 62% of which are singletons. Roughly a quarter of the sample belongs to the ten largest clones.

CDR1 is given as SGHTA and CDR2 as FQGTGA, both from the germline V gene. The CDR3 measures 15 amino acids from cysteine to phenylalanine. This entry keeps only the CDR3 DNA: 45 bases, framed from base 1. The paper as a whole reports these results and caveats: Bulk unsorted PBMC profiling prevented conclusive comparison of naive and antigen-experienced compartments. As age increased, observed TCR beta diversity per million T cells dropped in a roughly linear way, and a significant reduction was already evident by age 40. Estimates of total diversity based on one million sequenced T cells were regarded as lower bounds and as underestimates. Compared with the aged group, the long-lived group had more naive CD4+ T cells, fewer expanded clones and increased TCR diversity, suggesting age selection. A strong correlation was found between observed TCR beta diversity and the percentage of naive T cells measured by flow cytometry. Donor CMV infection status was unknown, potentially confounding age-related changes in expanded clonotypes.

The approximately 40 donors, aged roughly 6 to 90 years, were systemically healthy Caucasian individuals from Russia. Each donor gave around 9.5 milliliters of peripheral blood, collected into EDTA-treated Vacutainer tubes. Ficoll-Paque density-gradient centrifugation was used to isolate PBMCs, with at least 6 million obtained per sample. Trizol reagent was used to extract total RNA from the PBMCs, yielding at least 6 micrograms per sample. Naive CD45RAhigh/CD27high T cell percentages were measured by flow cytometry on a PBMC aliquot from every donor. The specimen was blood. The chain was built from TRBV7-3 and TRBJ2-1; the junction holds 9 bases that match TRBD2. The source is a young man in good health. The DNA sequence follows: TGTGCCAGCAGCCGTGAGCTAGCGGGGAACAATGAACAGTTCTTC. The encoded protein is CASSRELAGNNEQFF.